These T cell receptor beta chains were read from a single sample in a study of T cells in localized non-small cell lung cancer. The assay was immunoSEQ multiplex PCR, and TCRdb's table has in-frame clones only and misses some. The table records under 40,000 clones, 85% to 90% of them present only once. Specimen: peripheral blood, collected before any cancer treatment. These receptors all stem from a woman aged 40-69 years with stage I lung adenocarcinoma. Each CDR3 is given with its conserved first and last residue. A D gene is named only where the DNA matches it firmly. Clone size is shown for a subset of rows, as once, few, many or a class of expanded clone.

d_gene	abundance	v_gene	j_gene	CDR3aa	CDR3nt
TRBD1	-	TRBV27	TRBJ2-7	CASSLVGQGNSYEQYF	TGTGCCAGCAGTTTAGTGGGACAGGGGAACTCCTACGAGCAGTACTTC
-	-	TRBV4-1	TRBJ2-7	CASSQGSPSYEQYF	TGCGCCAGCAGCCAAGGGTCTCCGTCCTACGAGCAGTACTTC
-	-	TRBV4-1	TRBJ1-5	CASSQGVWEGSGQPQHF	TGCGCCAGCAGCCAAGGGGTTTGGGAGGGGTCTGGTCAGCCCCAGCATTTT
-	-	TRBV18	TRBJ1-1	CASSPQTPLNNLNTEAFF	TGTGCCAGCTCACCCCAGACCCCCTTAAACAACCTGAACACTGAAGCTTTCTTT
-	-	TRBV27	TRBJ2-1	CASSLDHYNEQFF	TGTGCCAGCAGTTTGGACCACTACAATGAGCAGTTCTTC
TRBD1	-	TRBV7-6	TRBJ2-2	CASSLARTGSGNTGELFF	TGTGCCAGCAGCTTAGCCCGGACAGGGTCGGGGAACACCGGGGAGCTGTTTTTT
TRBD1	few	TRBV30	TRBJ1-1	CAWSTGGGTEAFF	TGTGCCTGGAGTACAGGGGGAGGGACTGAAGCTTTCTTT
-	-	TRBV5-1	TRBJ1-1	CASSLAPQGPEAFF	TGCGCCAGCAGCTTGGCGCCACAGGGCCCTGAAGCTTTCTTT
-	few	TRBV6-5	TRBJ1-1	CATYRMGNTEAFF	TGTGCCACCTACCGCATGGGGAACACTGAAGCTTTCTTT
-	-	TRBV7-2	TRBJ1-1	CASSLQGVENTEAFF	TGTGCCAGCAGCTTACAAGGCGTGGAGAACACTGAAGCTTTCTTT
-	-	TRBV7-8	TRBJ2-7	CASSNRRQIYYEQYF	TGTGCCAGCAGCAATAGAAGACAGATCTACTACGAGCAGTACTTC
-	-	TRBV6-5	TRBJ2-7	CASSYTRLGSYEQYF	TGTGCCAGCAGTTACACTAGATTAGGATCCTACGAGCAGTACTTC
TRBD1	-	TRBV6-5	TRBJ2-6	CACRGPGANVLTF	TGTGCCTGCAGGGGGCCCGGGGCCAACGTCCTGACTTTC
-	-	TRBV18	TRBJ1-1	CASSPGRGDTEAFF	TGTGCCAGCTCGCCGGGGAGGGGGGACACTGAAGCTTTCTTT
TRBD1	-	TRBV9	TRBJ2-7	CASSPVITGGFYEQYF	TGTGCCAGCAGCCCGGTTATCACAGGGGGCTTCTACGAGCAGTACTTC
TRBD1	-	TRBV4-1	TRBJ1-4	CASSPRDRVEKLFF	TGCGCCAGCAGCCCCCGGGACAGGGTGGAAAAACTGTTTTTT
TRBD2	-	TRBV30	TRBJ2-5	CAWTHFRRSGGSQETQYF	TGTGCCTGGACCCACTTTAGAAGAAGCGGGGGTTCACAAGAGACCCAGTACTTC
-	-	TRBV9	TRBJ2-3	CASSVDQARTADTQYF	TGTGCCAGCAGCGTAGACCAGGCCCGAACCGCAGATACGCAGTATTTT
TRBD2	-	TRBV9	TRBJ2-3	CASSALAGGGDTQYF	TGTGCCAGCAGCGCTCTAGCGGGGGGAGGAGATACGCAGTATTTT
-	-	TRBV6-1	TRBJ1-2	CASSEESRGNGYTF	TGTGCCAGCAGTGAGGAGAGCAGGGGAAATGGCTACACCTTC
TRBD1	-	TRBV19	TRBJ1-2	CASSAWTGGGGYTF	TGTGCCAGTAGCGCCTGGACAGGGGGCGGTGGCTACACCTTC
TRBD2	once	TRBV5-1	TRBJ2-7	CASSATSRLAGHEQYF	TGCGCCAGCTCGGCGACTTCTAGGCTAGCGGGGCACGAGCAGTACTTC
TRBD2	-	TRBV2	TRBJ2-4	CASSEARGGGNIQYF	TGTGCCAGCAGTGAAGCGCGGGGCGGGGGAAACATTCAGTACTTC
-	-	TRBV11-3	TRBJ2-2	CASSDDAEEYTGELFF	TGTGCCAGCAGCGATGACGCAGAGGAGTACACCGGGGAGCTGTTTTTT
-	-	TRBV11-3	TRBJ2-7	CASSRDVGEQYF	TGTGCCAGCAGCCGGGATGTAGGCGAGCAGTACTTC
TRBD2	-	TRBV19	TRBJ2-3	CASSIDLSRSGGALTDTQYF	TGTGCCAGTAGTATAGATCTCTCTCGTAGCGGGGGGGCCCTCACAGATACGCAGTATTTT
-	-	TRBV18	TRBJ2-3	CASSGGTDTQYF	TGTGCCAGCTCAGGGGGAACAGATACGCAGTATTTT
-	few	TRBV4-3	TRBJ2-1	CASSQAGHGSYNEQFF	TGCGCCAGCAGCCAGGCGGGGCACGGCTCCTACAATGAGCAGTTCTTC
-	-	TRBV27	TRBJ1-1	CASSFATPNTEAFF	TGTGCCAGCAGTTTCGCTACACCGAACACTGAAGCTTTCTTT
TRBD1	-	TRBV4-1	TRBJ1-3	CASSQGQGLRSGNTIYF	TGCGCCAGCAGCCAAGGACAGGGGCTACGCTCTGGAAACACCATATATTTT
-	-	TRBV5-1	TRBJ2-2	CASSLGAVPGELFF	TGCGCCAGCAGCTTGGGAGCGGTCCCCGGGGAGCTGTTTTTT
-	-	TRBV18	TRBJ2-1	CASSRNLGEGTYNEQFF	TGTGCCAGCTCACGAAATTTAGGGGAAGGGACCTACAATGAGCAGTTCTTC
TRBD1	once	TRBV29-1	TRBJ1-1	CSAFDGDRVTEAFF	TGCAGCGCCTTTGATGGGGACAGGGTCACTGAAGCTTTCTTT
TRBD2	-	TRBV4-1	TRBJ2-1	CASSQEGLADPYNEQFF	TGCGCCAGCAGCCAAGAGGGACTAGCGGACCCCTACAATGAGCAGTTCTTC
-	-	TRBV28	TRBJ1-5	CASSLMAVGSNQPQHF	TGTGCCAGCAGTTTGATGGCGGTGGGGAGCAATCAGCCCCAGCATTTT
-	-	TRBV7-2	TRBJ2-1	CASSLNPGVAGNEQFF	TGTGCCAGCAGCTTAAATCCGGGGGTGGCTGGGAATGAGCAGTTCTTC
-	few	TRBV29-1	TRBJ1-3	CSAPGPPGNTIYF	TGCAGCGCTCCGGGCCCCCCTGGAAACACCATATATTTT
TRBD1	-	TRBV12-5	TRBJ1-5	CASGSVDRADQPQHF	TGTGCTAGTGGTTCGGTGGACAGGGCAGATCAGCCCCAGCATTTT
-	-	TRBV4-3	TRBJ1-4	CASSRQFLGGEKLFF	TGCGCCAGCAGCCGACAGTTCCTTGGGGGGGAAAAACTGTTTTTT
-	-	TRBV2	TRBJ2-3	CASSEGGRGDTQYF	TGTGCCAGCTCCGAGGGGGGGCGAGGAGATACGCAGTATTTT
-	-	TRBV15	TRBJ2-7	CATSRAPPGYEQYF	TGTGCCACCAGCAGAGCCCCACCGGGCTACGAGCAGTACTTC
-	-	TRBV5-1	TRBJ2-2	CASSLEAGELFF	TGCGCCAGCAGCTTGGAGGCCGGGGAGCTGTTTTTT
-	-	TRBV11-2	TRBJ2-3	CASSLETQGGSSDTQYF	TGTGCCAGCAGCTTAGAAACCCAGGGGGGGAGCTCAGATACGCAGTATTTT
-	-	TRBV19	TRBJ2-1	CASRSGLYNEQFF	TGTGCCAGTAGGTCGGGACTGTACAATGAGCAGTTCTTC
-	few	TRBV25-1	TRBJ2-3	CASSVTPTRGSTDTQYF	TGTGCCAGCAGTGTTACCCCCACCAGGGGAAGCACAGATACGCAGTATTTT
-	-	TRBV5-4	TRBJ2-5	CASSQGLKETQYF	TGTGCCAGCAGCCAAGGTTTGAAAGAGACCCAGTACTTC
-	-	TRBV2	TRBJ1-4	CASSAESNEKLFF	TGTGCCAGCAGTGCAGAGTCGAATGAAAAACTGTTTTTT
TRBD1	-	TRBV9	TRBJ2-7	CASGQGDEQYF	TGTGCCAGTGGACAGGGCGACGAGCAGTACTTC
-	-	TRBV18	TRBJ1-1	CASSPSTGSAEAFF	TGTGCCAGCTCACCCTCAACAGGGAGCGCTGAAGCTTTCTTT
-	-	TRBV19	TRBJ1-5	CASTPRDWYSNQPQHF	TGTGCCAGTACCCCTCGGGACTGGTATAGCAATCAGCCCCAGCATTTT
TRBD1	-	TRBV2	TRBJ2-1	CASRETGAIHNEQFF	TGTGCCAGCAGAGAGACAGGGGCAATACACAATGAGCAGTTCTTC
-	-	TRBV4-1	TRBJ1-2	CASSQGGWSGYTF	TGCGCCAGCAGCCAAGGTGGGTGGAGCGGCTACACCTTC
-	-	TRBV28	TRBJ2-4	CASRAPGLVSKNIQYF	TGTGCCAGCAGGGCCCCGGGACTCGTCTCCAAAAACATTCAGTACTTC